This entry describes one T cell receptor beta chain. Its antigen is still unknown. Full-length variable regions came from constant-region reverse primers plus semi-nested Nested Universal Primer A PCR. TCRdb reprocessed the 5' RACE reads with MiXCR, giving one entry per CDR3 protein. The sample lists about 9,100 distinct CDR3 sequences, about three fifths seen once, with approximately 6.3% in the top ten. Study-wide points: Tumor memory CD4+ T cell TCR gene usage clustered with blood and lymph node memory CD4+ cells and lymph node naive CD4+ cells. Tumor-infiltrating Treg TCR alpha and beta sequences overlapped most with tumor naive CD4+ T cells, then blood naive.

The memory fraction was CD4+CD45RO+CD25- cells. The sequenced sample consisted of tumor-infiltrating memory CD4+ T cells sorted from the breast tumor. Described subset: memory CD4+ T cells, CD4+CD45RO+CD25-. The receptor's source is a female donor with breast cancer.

The CDR3 coding sequence is TGTGCCACCAGTGAACCTCACAGGGGGAAGGGGAGTGATGAGCAGTTCTTC. Its protein is CATSEPHRGKGSDEQFF. The chain couples TRBV24-1 to TRBJ2-1, with 8 nucleotides matching TRBD1. The CDR3 totals 17 residues. The V gene's germline CDR1 is KGHDR and CDR2 SFDVKD. V lost 4 bases to trimming and J lost 8 bases; unmatched junction nucleotides: 15.